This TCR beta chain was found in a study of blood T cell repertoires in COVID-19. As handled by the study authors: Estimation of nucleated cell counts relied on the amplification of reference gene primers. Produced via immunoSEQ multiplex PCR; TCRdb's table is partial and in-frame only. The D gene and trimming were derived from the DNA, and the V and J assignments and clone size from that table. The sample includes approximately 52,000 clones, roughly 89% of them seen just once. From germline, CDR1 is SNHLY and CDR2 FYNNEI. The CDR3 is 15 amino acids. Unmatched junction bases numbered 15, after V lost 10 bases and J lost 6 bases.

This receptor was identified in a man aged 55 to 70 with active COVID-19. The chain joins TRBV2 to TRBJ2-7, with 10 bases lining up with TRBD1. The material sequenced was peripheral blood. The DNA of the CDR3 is TGTGCCATCGAGCCAGAGACAGGGGGCAGAATCGAGCAGTACTTC. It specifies CAIEPETGGRIEQYF. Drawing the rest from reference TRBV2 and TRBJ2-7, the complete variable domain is EPEVTQTPSHQVTQMGQEVILRCVPISNHLYFYWYRQILGQKVEFLVSFYNNEISEKSEIFDDQFSVERPDGSNFTLKIRSTKLEDSAMYFCAIEPETGGRIEQYFGPGTRLTVT.